The sequence of this T cell receptor beta chain was determined in a study of cytomegalovirus exposure and HLA in healthy donors. Study overall: Early release data held some 80 million unique TCRs from HLA-typed donors.

On this clone: Its antigen is not known.

CDR1 and CDR2 from the germline V gene are LNHDA and SQIVND (reference sequence). V gave up 9 bases and J gave up 2 bases, with 8 bases separating them. This CDR3 is built from 12 residues. 13 Jbeta primers and 60 Vbeta primers were used for the PCR. Original handling: Later work found around 85 million unique TCR beta chains, with around 10 million shared. Here immunoSEQ multiplex PCR was the method, and the copy in TCRdb shows in-frame clones only, minus some. V and J calls and clone size are those listed in that table; D and trimming were worked out from the DNA. The sample contains under 150,000 clones, approximately 85% of which appear only once. Study-wide findings and caveats: When presence/absence was analysed, sequencing depth was taken to be roughly uniform across donors. Among immune exposure information, only CMV serostatus was available.

The clonotype originates from a woman in her 30s in good health and CMV-seropositive. The genes are TRBV19 and TRBJ2-1; perhaps TRBD1 as D (6 bases). Material: PBMCs. CDR3: CASWDTYNEQFF. The CDR3 nucleotides are TGTGCCAGCTGGGACACCTACAATGAGCAGTTCTTC.